These 10 T cell receptor beta chains originate from one sample sequenced in a study of shared clonotypes between healthy human individuals. Profiled with immunoSEQ multiplex PCR; TCRdb holds only in-frame clones, not every one. Altogether 2 million to 2.5 million clones are present, under 95% being singletons, with the ten largest covering about 0.38%. Input material: naive CD4+ T cells from PBMCs. Subset defined: CD45RA+ positively selected. Receptors were obtained from a man in his late teens or twenties in good health. Some clones in this sample may be carry-over from other donors' samples.

The chain carries TRBV1 and TRBJ2-1; the DNA was not used to check the table's D call, TRBD1. TRBV1 counts as a pseudogene. The CDR3 totals 16 residues. The CDR3 DNA reads TGCACCAGCAGCCAAGACGACACTCCTGAAAACAATGAGCAGTTCTTC. The encoded protein is CTSSQDDTPENNEQFF.

This rearrangement joins TRBV27 to TRBJ2-2, with 7 bases matching TRBD1. Unmatched junction bases numbered 18, after V lost 8 bases and J lost 6 bases. Germline V gene sequence: CDR1 MNHEY, CDR2 SMNVEV (reference sequence). The CDR3 is 17 residues long. CDR3 in amino acids: CASGTTGPLGPAGELFF. The CDR3 DNA sequence: TGTGCCAGCGGTACGACAGGGCCCCTAGGCCCAGCCGGGGAGCTGTTTTTT.

V gene TRBV7-3 combines with J gene TRBJ2-1, with D uncertain. In germline, CDR1 is SGHTA, CDR2 FQGTGA. Between the trimmed V and J ends, which lost 3 bases and 1 base, there was a span of 7 bases. There are 14 residues in the CDR3. The CDR3 bases are TGTGCCAGCAGCTTTCTTAATTCCTACAATGAGCAGTTCTTC. Protein product: CASSFLNSYNEQFF.

This clone occurred once. V gene TRBV28 combines with J gene TRBJ2-1; TRBD2 aligns across 10 bases. This CDR3 has 16 amino acids. Per the germline V gene, CDR1 is MDHEN and CDR2 is SYDVKM. V lost 4 bases to trimming and J lost 4 bases; unmatched junction nucleotides: 7. The CDR3 nucleotides are TGTGCCAGCAGTTCCTCTAGCGGGAGACGGTACAATGAGCAGTTCTTC. It codes for CASSSSSGRRYNEQFF.

V is TRBV19 and J is TRBJ2-3; 11 bases fit TRBD2. V was clipped by 7 bases and J by 5 bases; unmatched bases: 2. Germline CDR1 reads LNHDA; CDR2 reads SQIVND (reference sequence). This CDR3 is 13 amino acids long. CDR3 sequence reads: CASNLAGGDTQYF. The CDR3 DNA reads TGTGCCAGTAATCTAGCGGGAGGAGATACGCAGTATTTT.

This clone was found once. The chain employs TRBV7-9 and TRBJ2-5; D possibly corresponds to TRBD1 (5 bases). The V end was cut by 5 bases, the J end by 5 bases, with 21 bases between. Germline V gene lookup returns CDR1 SEHNR and CDR2 FQNEAQ (reference sequence). This CDR3 comprises 16 residues. CDR3 amino acids: CASSTRRQGPGETQYF. In DNA, the CDR3 is TGTGCCAGCAGCACCCGGCGGCAGGGCCCTGGGGAGACCCAGTACTTC.

Concerning this clone itself: The same CDR3 can be traced to other DNA sequences in this sample. This chain links TRBV11-2 with TRBJ2-3; D unclear. The CDR3 covers 14 residues. V lost 2 bases to trimming and J lost 3 bases, with 9 bases between them. Germline CDR1 reads SGHAT; CDR2 reads FQNNGV. DNA of the CDR3: TGTGCCAGCAGCTTAACTCGAGGAACAGATACGCAGTATTTT. Protein sequence: CASSLTRGTDTQYF. The full variable domain, its missing parts supplied by reference TRBV11-2 and TRBJ2-3, is EAGVAQSPRYKIIEKRQSVAFWCNPISGHATLYWYQQILGQGPKLLIQFQNNGVVDDSQLPKDRFSAERLKGVDSTLKIQPAKLEDSAVYLCASSLTRGTDTQYFGPGTRLTVL.

Worth noting for this clone: At the DNA level, this CDR3 is encoded by other sequences in the same sample as well. The gene calls are TRBV30 and TRBJ1-1; TRBD1 aligns across 7 bases. CDR1 is GTSNPN, CDR2 SVGIG, per germline (reference sequence). Trimming took 5 bases from V and 3 from J; bases not matched to a gene: 3. The CDR3 length is 12 residues. This CDR3 is CAWHTGDTEAFF. The CDR3 DNA sequence: TGTGCCTGGCACACAGGGGACACTGAAGCTTTCTTT.

This clone is a singleton in its sample. V and J are TRBV7-8 and TRBJ1-6; the D gene is possibly TRBD1 (5 bases). The CDR3 consists of 13 residues. Trimming cost V 1 base and J 15 bases, with 13 bases left between them. CDR1 and CDR2 (germline): SGHVS, FQNEAQ. In DNA, the CDR3 is TGTGCCAGCAGCTTAGTACAGGCGGAACGCCTCCACTTT. It specifies CASSLVQAERLHF. Using reference TRBV7-8 and TRBJ1-6 for the parts outside the CDR3, the full variable domain is GAGVSQSPRYKVAKRGQDVALRCDPISGHVSLFWYQQALGQGPEFLTYFQNEAQLDKSGLPSDRFFAERPEGSVSTLKIQRTQQEDSAVYLCASSLVQAERLHFGNGTRLTVT.

V and J are TRBV5-6 and TRBJ1-1, with no clear D. Trimming left V 4 bases short and J 6 bases short, with 10 bases between. This CDR3 contains 12 residues. Germline CDR1 is SGHDT and CDR2 is YYEEEE. The CDR3 bases are TGTGCCAGCAGCAACGCGGGTCCTGAAGCTTTCTTT. Its protein product is CASSNAGPEAFF.